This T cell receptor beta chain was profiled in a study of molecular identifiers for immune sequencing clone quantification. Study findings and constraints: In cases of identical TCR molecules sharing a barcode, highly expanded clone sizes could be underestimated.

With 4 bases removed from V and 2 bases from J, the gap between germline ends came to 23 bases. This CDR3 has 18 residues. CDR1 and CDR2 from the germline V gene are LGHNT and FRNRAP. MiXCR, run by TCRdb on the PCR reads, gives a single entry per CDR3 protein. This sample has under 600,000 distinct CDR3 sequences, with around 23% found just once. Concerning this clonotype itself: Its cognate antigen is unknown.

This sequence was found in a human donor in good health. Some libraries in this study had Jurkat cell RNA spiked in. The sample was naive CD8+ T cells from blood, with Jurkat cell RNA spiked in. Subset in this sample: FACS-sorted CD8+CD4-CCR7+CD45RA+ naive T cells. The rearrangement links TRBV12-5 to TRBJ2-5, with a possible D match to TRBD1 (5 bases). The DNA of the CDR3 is TGTGCTAGTGGTTCCCAGATATCTCTGACAGCTCAACAAGAGACCCAGTACTTC. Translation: CASGSQISLTAQQETQYF.